A selection of T cell receptor beta chains follows, all from one sample in a study of cytomegalovirus exposure and HLA in healthy donors. The repertoire was sequenced with immunoSEQ multiplex PCR; TCRdb's copy has only in-frame clones and lacks some. Here the sample spans 150,000 to 200,000 clones, nearly 80% being singletons. The sample taken for sequencing was PBMCs. The receptor source for this set is a woman in her 50s in good health and CMV-seropositive. The CDR3 runs from the conserved cysteine through the conserved F or W. D genes are given only for firm matches. Clone size is not always given. Where it is, it says once, few, many or a class for expanded clones.

v_gene	d_gene	abundance	j_gene	CDR3aa	CDR3nt
TRBV6-1	TRBD1	NA	TRBJ1-2	CASSELQGQGLNYGYTF	TGTGCCAGCAGTGAACTTCAGGGACAGGGGTTAAACTATGGCTACACCTTC
TRBV7-2	NA	NA	TRBJ2-7	CASSVPRGTAEQYF	TGTGCCAGCAGCGTCCCAAGGGGTACAGCCGAGCAGTACTTC
TRBV10-2	NA	once	TRBJ2-1	CASRPGSSYNEQFF	TGCGCCAGCCGTCCAGGGTCTTCCTACAATGAGCAGTTCTTC
TRBV5-1	NA	NA	TRBJ2-2	CASSLDPGTGELFF	TGCGCCAGCAGCTTGGACCCAGGAACCGGGGAGCTGTTTTTT
TRBV5-1	NA	NA	TRBJ2-7	CASKPDSKYEQYF	TGCGCCAGCAAGCCGGACAGCAAATACGAGCAGTACTTC
TRBV5-1	TRBD1	once	TRBJ1-1	CASSFRDRGLGTEAFF	TGCGCCAGCAGCTTCCGGGACAGGGGGCTGGGAACTGAAGCTTTCTTT
TRBV4-1	NA	NA	TRBJ2-7	CASSQESHRDSYEQYF	TGCGCCAGCAGCCAAGAGAGTCACAGGGACTCCTACGAGCAGTACTTC
TRBV6-5	TRBD1	NA	TRBJ1-4	CASRSGDRLNEKLFF	TGTGCCAGCAGGTCGGGGGACAGGCTTAATGAAAAACTGTTTTTT
TRBV29-1	TRBD2	NA	TRBJ2-3	CSFLPGGSDTQYF	TGCAGCTTTCTCCCGGGGGGGTCAGATACGCAGTATTTT
TRBV28	TRBD1	NA	TRBJ2-7	CASSGQGARIREQYF	TGTGCCAGCTCCGGCCAGGGGGCGCGGATAAGGGAGCAGTACTTC
TRBV13	NA	once	TRBJ2-3	CASSPVTLATDTQYF	TGTGCCAGCAGCCCCGTTACCCTGGCCACAGATACGCAGTATTTT
TRBV7-9	TRBD1	NA	TRBJ2-6	CASSPGQGSMSGANVLTF	TGTGCCAGCAGTCCGGGACAGGGGTCGATGAGTGGGGCCAACGTCCTGACTTTC
TRBV7-8	NA	NA	TRBJ1-5	CASSFGRRDQPQHF	TGTGCCAGCAGCTTTGGGCGACGAGACCAGCCCCAGCATTTT
TRBV19	NA	NA	TRBJ2-3	CASSIKGAGDTQYF	TGTGCCAGTAGTATCAAGGGAGCAGGAGATACGCAGTATTTT
TRBV2	TRBD2	few	TRBJ2-1	CASSRAGGPLYNEQFF	TGTGCCAGCAGTCGAGCGGGAGGGCCCCTCTACAATGAGCAGTTCTTC
TRBV6-1	NA	NA	TRBJ1-3	CASSEAGRTIYF	TGTGCCAGCAGTGAAGCTGGGCGCACCATATATTTT
TRBV5-6	TRBD1	NA	TRBJ1-1	CASSLNTGVGRAFF	TGTGCCAGCAGCTTAAATACAGGGGTGGGACGAGCTTTCTTT
TRBV10-2	TRBD2	NA	TRBJ2-5	CASSWGLAGAAETQYF	TGCGCCAGCAGTTGGGGACTAGCGGGAGCTGCAGAGACCCAGTACTTC
TRBV6-5	TRBD2	NA	TRBJ2-3	CASTPWGGKTDTQYF	TGTGCCAGCACCCCATGGGGGGGGAAGACAGATACGCAGTATTTT
TRBV18	TRBD1	NA	TRBJ1-5	CASSDGQARPQHF	TGTGCCAGCTCAGACGGACAGGCCAGGCCCCAGCATTTT
TRBV5-1	NA	NA	TRBJ1-3	CASGLDSTGGDTIYF	TGCGCCAGCGGCTTGGACTCCACCGGGGGTGACACCATATATTTT
TRBV6-1	NA	NA	TRBJ1-2	CASSSWGGYGYTF	TGTGCCAGCAGTTCTTGGGGGGGCTATGGCTACACCTTC
TRBV7-2	TRBD1	NA	TRBJ2-5	CASSLATGTRETQYF	TGTGCCAGCAGCTTAGCGACAGGGACACGGGAGACCCAGTACTTC
TRBV6-5	TRBD2	NA	TRBJ2-5	CASTKSGSGETQYF	TGTGCCAGCACTAAAAGCGGGAGCGGGGAGACCCAGTACTTC
TRBV5-1	TRBD1	once	TRBJ1-1	CASSLQGAEAFF	TGCGCCAGCAGCTTACAGGGGGCAGAAGCTTTCTTT
TRBV28	NA	few	TRBJ1-2	CASHRGSDYGYTF	TGTGCCAGCCATAGAGGGTCTGACTATGGCTACACCTTC
TRBV9	NA	NA	TRBJ2-1	CASSVDLAPNEQFF	TGTGCCAGCAGCGTAGATCTAGCTCCCAATGAGCAGTTCTTC
TRBV18	NA	NA	TRBJ1-1	CASSEDIVNTEAFF	TGTGCCAGCTCAGAGGACATAGTGAACACTGAAGCTTTCTTT
TRBV6-5	TRBD1	NA	TRBJ2-2	CASSYSTGAPGELFF	TGTGCCAGCAGTTACTCGACAGGGGCACCCGGGGAGCTGTTTTTT
TRBV4-1	NA	few	TRBJ2-1	CASSQGVLGRNEQFF	TGCGCCAGCAGCCAAGGGGTCTTGGGGCGTAATGAGCAGTTCTTC
TRBV28	TRBD1	NA	TRBJ2-7	CASSPGTGRLYF	TGTGCCAGCAGTCCTGGGACAGGGAGATTGTACTTC
TRBV4-1	TRBD1	NA	TRBJ1-3	CASSQPRQGLSGNTIYF	TGCGCCAGCAGCCAACCCCGACAGGGGCTCTCTGGAAACACCATATATTTT
TRBV7-2	NA	NA	TRBJ2-1	CASSSGLFSYNEQFF	TGTGCCAGCAGCTCCGGACTGTTCTCCTACAATGAGCAGTTCTTC
TRBV5-4	NA	NA	TRBJ2-5	CASSFAREETQYF	TGTGCCAGCAGCTTTGCACGAGAAGAGACCCAGTACTTC
TRBV6-6	TRBD2	few	TRBJ2-7	CASSYSGLAQEQYF	TGTGCCAGCAGTTACTCGGGACTAGCACAGGAGCAGTACTTC
TRBV5-1	NA	NA	TRBJ2-7	CASTSGQREDYEQYF	TGCGCCAGCACCTCTGGACAGCGGGAAGACTACGAGCAGTACTTC
TRBV7-9	TRBD1	NA	TRBJ2-7	CASSFGTGVHEQYF	TGTGCCAGCAGCTTTGGGACAGGGGTCCACGAGCAGTACTTC
TRBV13	TRBD2	few	TRBJ2-7	CASSPNRGLAGSAAEQYF	TGTGCCAGCAGCCCAAATCGGGGACTAGCGGGATCCGCCGCCGAGCAGTACTTC
TRBV12-5	TRBD1	NA	TRBJ2-5	CASGKGQGVGETQYF	TGTGCTAGTGGTAAAGGACAGGGAGTAGGAGAGACCCAGTACTTC
TRBV7-9	TRBD1	NA	TRBJ2-7	CASSSRDRKVSYEQYF	TGTGCCAGCAGCTCTCGGGACAGGAAGGTCTCCTACGAGCAGTACTTC
TRBV6-5	TRBD2	NA	TRBJ2-7	CASSRTSGGPYEQYF	TGTGCCAGCAGCCGGACTAGCGGGGGGCCCTACGAGCAGTACTTC
TRBV28	NA	few	TRBJ2-7	CASSTIRDNSYEQYF	TGTGCCAGCAGTACAATCCGGGACAATTCCTACGAGCAGTACTTC
TRBV11-3	TRBD2	NA	TRBJ2-5	CASSTSGQETQYF	TGTGCCAGCAGCACTAGCGGGCAAGAGACCCAGTACTTC
TRBV6-6	NA	NA	TRBJ2-1	CASSPGRAGGQEQFF	TGTGCCAGCAGTCCGGGACGGGCTGGGGGCCAAGAGCAGTTCTTC
TRBV7-2	TRBD1	NA	TRBJ2-7	CASSPRPGGLSNEQYF	TGTGCCAGCAGCCCCCGGCCAGGGGGATTATCTAACGAGCAGTACTTC
TRBV6-1	NA	few	TRBJ1-5	CASSEGQRGPQHF	TGTGCCAGCAGTGAAGGGCAAAGGGGCCCCCAGCATTTT
TRBV6-6	TRBD1	NA	TRBJ1-5	CASSHGTDYSNQPQHF	TGTGCCAGCAGTCACGGGACAGACTATAGCAATCAGCCCCAGCATTTT
TRBV30	NA	NA	TRBJ2-6	CAWNPNRVRGANVLTF	TGTGCCTGGAATCCGAATCGGGTGCGGGGGGCCAACGTCCTGACTTTC
TRBV9	TRBD1	few	TRBJ1-2	CASSVGQGSASRGYTF	TGTGCCAGCAGCGTAGGACAGGGTTCTGCGTCTCGGGGCTACACCTTC
TRBV29-1	NA	NA	TRBJ2-3	CSVVFSTDTQYF	TGCAGCGTTGTCTTTAGCACAGATACGCAGTATTTT
TRBV10-3	NA	few	TRBJ1-1	CAISEKSGSQNTEAFF	TGTGCCATCAGTGAAAAGTCAGGGTCCCAAAACACTGAAGCTTTCTTT
TRBV27	TRBD1	NA	TRBJ1-6	CASSFAGQIYNSPLHF	TGTGCCAGCAGTTTCGCGGGACAGATCTATAATTCACCCCTCCACTTT
TRBV18	TRBD1	NA	TRBJ1-1	CASSLSTGGNTEAFF	TGTGCCAGCTCACTATCCACAGGGGGAAACACTGAAGCTTTCTTT
TRBV28	TRBD2	NA	TRBJ2-1	CASSSGLAGPLDNEQFF	TGTGCCAGCAGTTCGGGACTAGCGGGACCCCTGGACAATGAGCAGTTCTTC
TRBV5-4	NA	few	TRBJ2-6	CASSLKGPGANVLTF	TGTGCCAGCAGCCTAAAGGGGCCTGGGGCCAACGTCCTGACTTTC